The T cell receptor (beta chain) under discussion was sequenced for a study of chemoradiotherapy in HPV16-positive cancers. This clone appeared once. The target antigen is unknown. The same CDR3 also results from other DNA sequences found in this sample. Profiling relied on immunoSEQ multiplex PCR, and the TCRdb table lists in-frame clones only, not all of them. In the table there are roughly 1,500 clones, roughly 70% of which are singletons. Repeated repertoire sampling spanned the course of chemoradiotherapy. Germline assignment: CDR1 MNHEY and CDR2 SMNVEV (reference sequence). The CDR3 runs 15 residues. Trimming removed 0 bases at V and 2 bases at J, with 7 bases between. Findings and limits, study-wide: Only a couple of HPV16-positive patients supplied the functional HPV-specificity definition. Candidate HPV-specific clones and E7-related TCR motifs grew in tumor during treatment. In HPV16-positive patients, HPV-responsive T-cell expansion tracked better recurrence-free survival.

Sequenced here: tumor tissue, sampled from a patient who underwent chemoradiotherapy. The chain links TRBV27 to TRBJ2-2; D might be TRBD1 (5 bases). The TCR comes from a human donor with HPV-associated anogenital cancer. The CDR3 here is CASSLSGANTGELFF. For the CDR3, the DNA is TGTGCCAGCAGTTTATCAGGGGCAAACACCGGGGAGCTGTTTTTT.